The rows below give T cell receptor beta chains drawn from one sample of a study of cytomegalovirus exposure and HLA in healthy donors. TCRdb's copy holds only in-frame clones and misses some; the assay was immunoSEQ multiplex PCR. Of some 59,000 clones in the sample, about 88% are singletons; the top ten hold around 14%. The sequencing input was PBMCs. The receptor set was obtained from a young woman in good health and CMV-seronegative. Each CDR3 is given with its conserved first and last residue. Part of the rows lack a size; the others show once, few, many or a class for expanded clones.

v_call: TRBV28; clone_size: NA; cdr3_aa: CASSRTGGPYNEQFF
v_call: TRBV6-6; clone_size: few; cdr3_aa: CASSPGWPQHF
v_call: TRBV30; clone_size: NA; cdr3_aa: CAWSVGGGQPQHF
v_call: TRBV19; clone_size: NA; cdr3_aa: CASSVASRGLTEAFF
v_call: TRBV29-1; clone_size: NA; cdr3_aa: CSVGTSTEQFF
v_call: TRBV7-6; clone_size: NA; cdr3_aa: CASSLETSATYEQYF
v_call: TRBV5-6; clone_size: NA; cdr3_aa: CASSFGDGETQYF
v_call: TRBV19; clone_size: NA; cdr3_aa: CASSIRGRVGTAEQYF
v_call: TRBV15; clone_size: NA; cdr3_aa: CATSRHGQNTEAFF
v_call: TRBV7-3; clone_size: few; cdr3_aa: CASSLWANRNTEAFF
v_call: TRBV11-2; clone_size: NA; cdr3_aa: CASSSQQGAATEAFF
v_call: TRBV6-1; clone_size: NA; cdr3_aa: CASSPDRGGNTIYF
v_call: TRBV5-4; clone_size: NA; cdr3_aa: CASRRGGVETQYF
v_call: TRBV28; clone_size: NA; cdr3_aa: CASLGQGLINQPQHF
v_call: TRBV5-6; clone_size: NA; cdr3_aa: CASSSGQGAKTEAFF
v_call: TRBV10-1; clone_size: NA; cdr3_aa: CASSESSSGDHSISTDTQYF
v_call: TRBV9; clone_size: NA; cdr3_aa: CASSAGQANTGELFF
v_call: TRBV21-1; clone_size: NA; cdr3_aa: CASSRERGPGIEQFF
v_call: TRBV6-4; clone_size: once; cdr3_aa: CASSDSRAGGSYNEQFF
v_call: TRBV7-9; clone_size: NA; cdr3_aa: CASSLVLGAAAFF